This T cell receptor beta chain comes out of a study of blood T cell repertoires in COVID-19. Per the authors' pipeline: Estimation of nucleated cell counts was performed using reference gene primer amplification. Sequencing was performed with immunoSEQ multiplex PCR; in TCRdb, only in-frame clones are kept and a portion is missing. V and J calls and clone size come straight from that table; D and trimming were deduced from the DNA. The sample consists of 70,000 to 100,000 clones, roughly 90% of them appearing once. V trimming: 0 bases; J trimming: 9 bases; junction bases outside the gene matches: 6. Per germline, CDR1 SGHRS and CDR2 YFSETQ. The CDR3 is 15 amino acids.

Sequenced input: peripheral blood. The chain carries TRBV5-1 and TRBJ2-1; 10 bases agree with TRBD1. The source of this sequence is a man aged 50 to 59 with COVID-19, enrolled during active disease. CDR3 in amino acids: CASSLVGDRGGEQFF. For the CDR3, the DNA is TGCGCCAGCAGCTTGGTGGGGGACAGGGGAGGTGAGCAGTTCTTC.